The following is a T cell receptor (beta chain) sequence with its context. Its target is unknown. Roughly 0.5 to 1 ug RNA was reverse transcribed with random hexamers. An immunoSEQ multiplex PCR generated amplified TCR beta CDR3 products spanning 54 Vbeta and 13 Jbeta. TCRdb processed the immunoSEQ multiplex PCR reads anew with MiXCR; each CDR3 protein has one entry. The table includes 180,000 or so distinct CDR3 sequences, roughly 95% detected once. The V and J ends lost 5 bases and 6 bases, in that order; junction bases with no gene match: 10. Germline lookup yields CDR1 DFQATT and CDR2 SNEGSKA (reference sequence). The CDR3 totals 15 residues. These data come from a study of CD8 T cells in Susac syndrome. CD8+ and CD4+ T cells circulating in blood were sequenced for TCR beta. While CD8+ and CD4+ T cells were isolated negatively, TEMRA cells were enriched by FACS. Study observations and caveats: Only a relatively small number of individuals were included in the TCR sequencing and HLA analysis.

This receptor was taken from a human donor with multiple sclerosis. The chain carries TRBV20-1 and TRBJ2-1; 10 bases align to TRBD2. Specimen: CD4+ T cells from PBMCs. The CDR3 region has the DNA TGCAGTGCTGTTCCTCTAGCGGGAGTTTTCAATGAGCAGTTCTTC. Translating it yields CSAVPLAGVFNEQFF.